This T cell receptor beta chain came from a study of T cells in localized non-small cell lung cancer. General observations from the study: Adjacent lung had a median about 60 of the 100 largest tumor clones. Tumor samples were not multi-region, leaving intratumor heterogeneity unexcluded. Patients showing higher blood T cell density tended to see longer overall survival.

The CDR3 is 17 residues long. CDR1 is LNHDA, CDR2 SQIVND, per germline (reference sequence). V lost 4 bases to trimming and J lost 0 bases, with 16 bases between them. The repertoire was sequenced with immunoSEQ multiplex PCR; TCRdb's copy has only in-frame clones and lacks some. The sample shows fewer than 2,000 clones, roughly a third of them seen only once. This clone was counted only a few times. The antigen is not known. The receptor comes from a male donor older than 55 with stage II lung adenocarcinoma. V usage is TRBV19 and J usage is TRBJ1-5; no definite D call. The source material was lung tumor tissue, sampled before any cancer treatment. The DNA of the CDR3 is TGTGCCAGTAGTAACCTCGTGGCAGCTAATAGCAATCAGCCCCAGCATTTT. It translates to CASSNLVAANSNQPQHF.